The 26 T cell receptor beta chains reported below all come from one sample, sequenced in a study of blood T cell repertoires in COVID-19. Produced via immunoSEQ multiplex PCR; TCRdb's table is partial and in-frame only. The table has 150,000 or so clones, under 85% seen once. The sequenced sample consisted of peripheral blood. Receptors originate from a man in his 60s with COVID-19, enrolled during active disease.

This clone was detected only a few times. The CDR3 nucleotides are TGTGCCAGCAGCTTAAAATTAAAAACAGGGGCGAACACCGGGGAGCTGTTTTTT. Protein sequence: CASSLKLKTGANTGELFF. The chain couples TRBV7-9 to TRBJ2-2; TRBD1 matches at 7 bases. Germline trimming cut 2 bases from V and 0 bases from J; bases unmatched to any gene: 9. CDR3 length equals 18 residues. Germline V gene data show CDR1 as SEHNR and CDR2 as FQNEAQ (reference sequence).

V gene TRBV5-1 combines with J gene TRBJ1-3; 7 bases map to TRBD1. The ends lost 0 bases at V and 2 bases at J; junction bases unmatched: 2. The germline V gene encodes CDR1 SGHRS and CDR2 YFSETQ. CDR3 length equals 15 residues. The CDR3 region is CASSLVTGAGNTIYF. DNA of the CDR3: TGCGCCAGCAGCTTGGTCACAGGGGCTGGAAACACCATATATTTT.

CDR3 bases: TGTGCCAGCAGCCGAGGGACTAGCGGGAGAGGAGAGACCCAGTACTTC. Protein sequence: CASSRGTSGRGETQYF. J is TRBJ2-5 and V is TRBV7-8, with TRBD2 matching over 14 bases. Germline V lookup: CDR1 SGHVS, CDR2 FQNEAQ. This CDR3 is 16 amino acids long. V trimming: 5 bases; J trimming: 4 bases; junction bases outside the gene matches: 6.

The chain carries TRBV19 and TRBJ2-7; TRBD1 might be the D (6 bases). Germline values: CDR1 LNHDA, CDR2 SQIVND (reference sequence). The V gene lost 8 bases and the J gene lost 6 bases, with 11 bases spanning the gap. This CDR3 contains 11 residues. The CDR3 nucleotides are TGTGCCAGTGGACAGTCTTCCGAGCAGTACTTC. This encodes CASGQSSEQYF.

This clone is a singleton in its sample. The chain uses TRBV19 and TRBJ1-1; D might be TRBD1 (5 bases). Germline CDR1 is LNHDA and CDR2 is SQIVND (reference sequence). V gave up 6 bases and J gave up 1 base, with 9 bases separating them. This CDR3 is built from 13 residues. The CDR3 sequence: CASRAGWNTEAFF. The CDR3 nucleotides read TGTGCCAGTAGGGCAGGGTGGAACACTGAAGCTTTCTTT.

The chain uses TRBV25-1 and TRBJ1-6; 7 nucleotides line up with TRBD1. This CDR3 has 15 amino acids. In germline, CDR1 is MGHDK, CDR2 SYGVNS. The trim removed 8 bases at V and 6 bases at J, leaving 10 bases unmatched. CDR3 amino acids: CASGGPGTVNSPLHF. Written as DNA, the CDR3 is TGTGCCAGCGGGGGTCCGGGGACAGTTAATTCACCCCTCCACTTT. Using reference TRBV25-1 and TRBJ1-6 for the parts outside the CDR3, the full variable domain is EADIYQTPRYLVIGTGKKITLECSQTMGHDKMYWYQQDPGMELHLIHYSYGVNSTEKGDLSSESTVSRIRTEHFPLTLESARPSHTSQYLCASGGPGTVNSPLHFGNGTRLTVT.

The chain carries TRBV5-5 and TRBJ1-1, with D unclear. The germline gives CDR1 SGHKS, CDR2 YYEKEE (reference sequence). This CDR3 region has 15 residues. The V gene lost 2 bases and the J gene lost 0 bases, with 11 bases spanning the gap. CDR3 loop: CASSFDTGMNTEAFF. CDR3 sequence (DNA): TGTGCCAGCAGCTTTGATACGGGGATGAACACTGAAGCTTTCTTT.

The chain has TRBV28 and TRBJ1-5; 8 bases agree with TRBD1. Germline assignment: CDR1 MDHEN and CDR2 SYDVKM. The CDR3 contains 16 residues. V lost 5 bases and J lost 3; bases outside the gene matches: 9. CDR3 DNA: TGTGCCAGCAGTGCACCCAGGGGGCCGGTCAATCAGCCCCAGCATTTT. Translation gives CASSAPRGPVNQPQHF.

The chain is built from TRBV19 and TRBJ1-1; a possible D gene is TRBD1 (6 bases). The CDR3 extends over 13 amino acids. Deletions cut 7 bases from V and 2 bases from J, with 11 bases between. Germline V CDR1 and CDR2: LNHDA, SQIVND (reference sequence). CDR3 sequence: CASTDRINTEAFF. The CDR3 DNA sequence: TGTGCCAGTACTGACAGGATTAACACTGAAGCTTTCTTT. The entire variable domain, with the rest obtained from reference TRBV19 and TRBJ1-1, is as follows: DGGITQSPKYLFRKEGQNVTLSCEQNLNHDAMYWYRQDPGQGLRLIYYSQIVNDFQKGDIAEGYSVSREKKESFPLTVTSAQKNPTAFYLCASTDRINTEAFFGQGTRLTVV.

This chain uses TRBV3-1 (or the pseudogene TRBV3-2) with TRBJ1-2; D may be TRBD1 (6 bases). CDR3 size: 16 residues. Germline CDR1 is LGHDT and CDR2 is YNNKEL (reference sequence). Trimming left V 6 bases short and J 6 bases short, with 23 bases between. The CDR3 protein is CASRRSGGGSHNGYTF. In DNA, the CDR3 is TGTGCCAGCAGACGCTCGGGAGGGGGAAGTCACAATGGCTACACCTTC.

The chain carries TRBV25-1 and TRBJ1-1; 10 bases align to TRBD1. The V gene end was trimmed by 0 bases and the J gene end by 6 bases; junction bases not matched to a gene: 4. Germline loops: CDR1 MGHDK, CDR2 SYGVNS. The length of the CDR3 is 15 residues. CDR3 residues: CASSEYGTGESEAFF. CDR3 in DNA: TGTGCCAGCAGTGAATATGGGACAGGGGAGTCTGAAGCTTTCTTT.

The chain couples TRBV7-3 to TRBJ1-3; TRBD1 agrees at 7 bases. The CDR3 is 13 amino acids. Germline assignment: CDR1 SGHTA and CDR2 FQGTGA. After removal of 5 bases from V and 4 bases from J, the junction contained 2 bases not matched to a gene. The CDR3 DNA follows: TGTGCCAGCAGCACAGGGGTCGGAAACACCATATATTTT. Its protein product is CASSTGVGNTIYF.

For this clone: Other DNA sequences within the sample encode an identical CDR3. The CDR3 region is CASSLGRNYGYTF. In DNA form, the CDR3 reads TGTGCCAGCAGCTTAGGGAGAAACTATGGCTACACCTTC. The chain uses TRBV11-1 and TRBJ1-2; D unresolved. The CDR3 runs 13 residues. V was trimmed by 1 base and J by 2 bases, leaving 5 bases between them. CDR1 is SGHAT and CDR2 is FQDESV in the germline V gene (reference sequence).

The chain uses TRBV30 and TRBJ1-4, with D perhaps TRBD1 (5 bases). The CDR3 extends over 17 amino acids. Germline V gives CDR1 GTSNPN, CDR2 SVGIG (reference sequence). Trimming took off 4 bases at V and 1 base at J, with 19 bases between the two ends. The CDR3 DNA reads TGTGCCTGGAATAAGGGAAAGATGGGGGGAACTAATGAAAAACTGTTTTTT. Translated, it gives CAWNKGKMGGTNEKLFF.

The chain is built from TRBV6-2 or TRBV6-3 and TRBJ2-7; no clear D. Trimming took 2 bases from V and 2 from J, leaving 10 bases between them. This CDR3 spans 14 amino acids. The V gene's germline CDR1 is MNHEY and CDR2 SVGEGT. The DNA for the CDR3 is TGTGCCAGCAGTTACCCGACACAACCCTACGAGCAGTACTTC. It codes for CASSYPTQPYEQYF.

V is TRBV5-1 and J is TRBJ2-1; 8 bases match TRBD1. Germline V gene data show CDR1 as SGHRS and CDR2 as YFSETQ. This CDR3 has 15 residues. Trimming cost V 4 bases and J 4 bases; bases outside gene matches: 7. Written as DNA, the CDR3 is TGCGCCAGCAGCCTACCGACAGGGGTTTACAATGAGCAGTTCTTC. It translates to CASSLPTGVYNEQFF.

The chain employs TRBV18 and TRBJ2-7, with a possible D match to TRBD2 (5 bases). The CDR3 sequence is 14 residues long. Germline V gene data show CDR1 as KGHSH and CDR2 as LQKENI. V lost 0 bases to trimming and J lost 4 bases, with 10 bases between them. DNA for the CDR3: TGTGCCAGCTCACCACCGGGGTGGGAGTACGAGCAGTACTTC. Translated, it gives CASSPPGWEYEQYF.

The chain uses TRBV19 and TRBJ1-5; a weak D match, TRBD1 (5 bases). Germline CDR1 reads LNHDA; CDR2 reads SQIVND (reference sequence). V was cut by 3 bases and J by 13 bases, with 13 bases left in between. The CDR3 contains 12 residues. The CDR3 DNA sequence: TGTGCCAGTAGTATCGCCGACAGTAAGCAGCATTTT. It codes for CASSIADSKQHF.

The chain is built from TRBV7-8 and TRBJ2-5; tentative D call: TRBD1 (5 bases). This CDR3 is 14 amino acids long. Germline lookup yields CDR1 SGHVS and CDR2 FQNEAQ. V gave up 5 bases and J gave up 5 bases, with 15 bases separating them. The CDR3 loop is CASSRVGSGETQYF. CDR3 DNA sequence: TGTGCCAGCAGCCGAGTAGGTTCAGGGGAGACCCAGTACTTC. Looking up the rest from reference TRBV7-8 and TRBJ2-5 gives the full variable domain: GAGVSQSPRYKVAKRGQDVALRCDPISGHVSLFWYQQALGQGPEFLTYFQNEAQLDKSGLPSDRFFAERPEGSVSTLKIQRTQQEDSAVYLCASSRVGSGETQYFGPGTRLLVL.

The chain uses TRBV7-8 and TRBJ2-2; no clear D gene. With 7 bases removed from V and 0 bases from J, the gap between germline ends came to 9 bases. Germline CDR1 and CDR2: SGHVS and FQNEAQ. This CDR3 has 14 residues. The chain's CDR3 is CASTPRSNTGELFF. The CDR3 DNA is TGTGCCAGCACCCCTAGGTCGAACACCGGGGAGCTGTTTTTT. Supplemented by reference TRBV7-8 and TRBJ2-2, the full variable domain reads GAGVSQSPRYKVAKRGQDVALRCDPISGHVSLFWYQQALGQGPEFLTYFQNEAQLDKSGLPSDRFFAERPEGSVSTLKIQRTQQEDSAVYLCASTPRSNTGELFFGEGSRLTVL.

The V call is TRBV4-1, the J call TRBJ1-3; D remains unclear. Germline V gene sequence: CDR1 MGHRA, CDR2 YSYEKL. Trimming removed 4 bases at V and 2 bases at J, with 18 bases between. This CDR3 is 17 amino acids long. This chain's CDR3 is CASSPRRVKSPGNTIYF. In DNA form, the CDR3 reads TGCGCCAGCAGCCCACGGAGGGTCAAAAGCCCTGGAAACACCATATATTTT.

The rearrangement uses TRBV19 and TRBJ2-1; 9 positions agree with TRBD2. CDR3 size: 16 residues. The germline V gene encodes CDR1 LNHDA and CDR2 SQIVND (reference sequence). With V trimmed by 3 bases and J by 0 bases, 3 bases remained unmatched. CDR3 nucleotide sequence: TGTGCCAGTAGTATGCTTAGCGGGAGCTCCTACAATGAGCAGTTCTTC. Translated: CASSMLSGSSYNEQFF.

V and J are TRBV5-4 and TRBJ2-5, with D possibly being TRBD2 (5 bases). CDR3 length: 13 residues. Trimming removed 2 bases at V and 6 bases at J, with 11 bases between. Looked up from germline, CDR1 is SGHNT and CDR2 is YYREEE (reference sequence). CDR3 sequence reads: CASSFTGGQTQYF. CDR3 nucleotides: TGTGCCAGCAGCTTCACCGGCGGGCAGACCCAGTACTTC.

This chain uses TRBV18 with TRBJ2-7, with TRBD2 as a possible D gene (6 bases). CDR3 length: 14 amino acids. Germline loops: CDR1 KGHSH, CDR2 LQKENI. Trimming left V 2 bases short and J 0 bases short, with 8 bases between. The CDR3 nucleotides are TGTGCCAGCTCACCAGGAGGGGCCTCCTACGAGCAGTACTTC. Residues: CASSPGGASYEQYF.

The chain is built from TRBV4-2 and TRBJ1-3; no firm D call. V was clipped by 5 bases and J by 4 bases, with 18 bases between them. There are 16 residues in the CDR3. Germline V gene sequence: CDR1 LGHNA, CDR2 YNFKEQ. The CDR3 nucleotides are TGTGCCAGCAGCGAGGGTCAGGCCGCCGGGGGAAACACCATATATTTT. This translates into CASSEGQAAGGNTIYF.

The chain links TRBV18 to TRBJ1-5; 11 bases agree with TRBD1. The V and J ends lost 4 bases and 3 bases, in that order; junction bases with no gene match: 8. The CDR3 covers 17 residues. Per the germline V gene, CDR1 is KGHSH and CDR2 is LQKENI. Here the CDR3 reads CASSLDRGRGDNQPQHF. DNA of the CDR3: TGTGCCAGCTCACTGGACAGGGGGCGCGGTGACAATCAGCCCCAGCATTTT.